This entry is about one TCR beta chain. As yet, its antigen is unknown. The same CDR3 arises from other DNA sequences in this sample as well. The assay was immunoSEQ multiplex PCR, and TCRdb's table has in-frame clones only and misses some. In the table there are approximately 47,000 clones, over 75% of which are singletons. Stimulus-free culture yielded autoproliferating CFSE-dim and non-proliferating CFSE-high T cells, each sequenced separately. Pooled replicate wells came from 5x10^7 CFSE-labeled PBMCs cultured approximately seven days without stimulus. Without exogenous stimuli, around 0.55 uM CFSE-labeled PBMCs were cultured serum-free. Trimming shortened V by 4 bases and J by 5 bases, and 12 bases separated the two germline ends. This CDR3 is 13 amino acids long. Germline CDR1 reads KGHSH; CDR2 reads LQKENI. The data stem from a study of memory B cells and T cells in multiple sclerosis.

This TCR came from a human donor with multiple sclerosis. The chain uses TRBV18 and TRBJ2-7; D uncertain. The sample was PBMCs from blood kept in culture. The CDR3 region has the DNA TGTGCCAGCTCACTCCGGTCGCCCGACGAGCAGTACTTC. This sequence encodes CASSLRSPDEQYF.